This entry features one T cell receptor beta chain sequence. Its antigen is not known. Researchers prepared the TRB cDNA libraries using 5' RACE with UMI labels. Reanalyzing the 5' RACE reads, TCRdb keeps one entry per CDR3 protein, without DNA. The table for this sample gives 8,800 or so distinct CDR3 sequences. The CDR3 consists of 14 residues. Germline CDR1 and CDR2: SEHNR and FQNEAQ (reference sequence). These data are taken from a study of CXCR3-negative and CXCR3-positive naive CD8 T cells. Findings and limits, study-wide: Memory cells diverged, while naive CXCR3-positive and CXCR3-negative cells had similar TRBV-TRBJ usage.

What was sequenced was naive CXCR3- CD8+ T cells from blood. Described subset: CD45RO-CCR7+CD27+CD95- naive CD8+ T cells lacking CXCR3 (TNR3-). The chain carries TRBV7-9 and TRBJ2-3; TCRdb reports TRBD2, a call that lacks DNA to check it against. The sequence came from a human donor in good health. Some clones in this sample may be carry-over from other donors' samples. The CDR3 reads CASTRPPDTDTQYF.